This T cell receptor (beta chain) was captured by sequencing in a study of blood T cell repertoires in COVID-19. Across the whole study: The origin of the acute and convalescent COVID-19 samples was the United States, Italy and Spain. PBMCs, B-cell-depleted T cells, or T cells were the source of the cDNA or gDNA that made up the material.

Germline V gene lookup returns CDR1 MGHRA and CDR2 YSYEKL. The CDR3 has 19 residues. The V segment lost 4 bases and the J segment 6 bases; nucleotides outside the gene matches: 16. Methods used by the authors: Using reference gene primer amplification, nucleated cell counts were estimated. Assay: immunoSEQ multiplex PCR; the TCRdb copy retains only in-frame clones and omits some. The DNA gave D and trimming, while V, J and clone size come from that table. The sample carries around 100,000 clones, 85% recorded once. The sequenced material came from peripheral blood. The chain recombines TRBV4-1 with TRBJ2-1, with 12 bases lining up with TRBD2. The clonotype comes from a man in his forties with acute or convalescent COVID-19. This CDR3 is CASSRTGTSGSLVLNEQFF. Written as DNA, the CDR3 is TGCGCCAGCAGCCGAACCGGGACTAGCGGGTCCCTCGTCCTCAATGAGCAGTTCTTC.